This T cell receptor (beta chain) was captured by sequencing in a study of shared clonotypes between healthy human individuals. Across the whole study: Per donor, three plates held CD4 naive cells, three held CD4 memory, two held CD8 naive and one held CD8 memory.

The authors split each subset's genomic DNA evenly across several immunoSEQ plates. Repertoires were generated with immunoSEQ multiplex PCR, while TCRdb's copy carries only in-frame clones and drops some. The sample shows millions of clones, 85% to 95% of them seen only once. The CDR3 spans 13 residues. Germline V gene data show CDR1 as MNHEY and CDR2 as SMNVEV (reference sequence). V shed 5 bases and J 5 bases; nucleotides not matched to a gene: 4. This clonotype originated in a man aged 18 to 30 in good health. Sequencing used naive CD4+ T cells sorted from blood. Indicated subset: CD45RA+ positively selected. This rearrangement joins TRBV27 to TRBJ1-1; 8 bases fit TRBD1. The CDR3 coding sequence is TGTGCCAGCAGTCTGACAGGGGCGACTGAAGCTTTCTTT. This sequence encodes CASSLTGATEAFF.